The source of this TCR beta chain is a study of blood T cell repertoires in COVID-19. Study as a whole: Whether acute or convalescent, the COVID-19 samples came from the United States, Italy and Spain. Sample material is recorded as cDNA or gDNA derived from T cells, B-cell-depleted T cells, or PBMCs.

Authors' analysis steps: Estimates of nucleated cell counts were drawn from the amplification of reference gene primers. Assay: immunoSEQ multiplex PCR; the TCRdb copy retains only in-frame clones and omits some. V and J calls and clone size are given by that table; D and trimming were obtained from the DNA. The sample has some 50,000 clones; 85% to 90% are singletons. Trimming took 2 bases from V and 10 from J, leaving 16 bases between them. Germline CDR1 and CDR2: SGHRS and YFSETQ. CDR3 length: 15 amino acids. Sequenced sample: peripheral blood. This clonotype was sampled from a human donor in a cohort sampled during active COVID-19. The chain is built from TRBV5-1 and TRBJ1-6, with D possibly matching TRBD1 (5 bases). Here the CDR3 DNA reads TGCGCCAGCAGCTTACGTCGGGGGAGCGGATCACCCCTCCACTTT. Amino acids: CASSLRRGSGSPLHF.